This T cell receptor (beta chain) was identified during a study of T cell changes during pregnancy in multiple sclerosis. The CDR3 is 15 amino acids. V shed 1 base and J 6 bases; nucleotides not matched to a gene: 7. Germline assignment: CDR1 SGHRS and CDR2 YFSETQ. TCRdb's table, derived via immunoSEQ multiplex PCR, lists solely in-frame clones and lacks some. The repertoire holds about 75,000 clones, with about 89% as singletons. The chain employs TRBV5-1 and TRBJ2-7; TRBD1 matches at 10 bases. The starting material was CD4+ T cells from peripheral blood mononuclear cells, obtained before pregnancy. This TCR derives from a female donor with multiple sclerosis, enrolled in a pregnancy study. Written as DNA, the CDR3 is TGCGCCAGCAGCTTGATGAGGGGACAGGGGTTCGAGCAGTACTTC. Translated, it gives CASSLMRGQGFEQYF.